The next 11 T cell receptor beta chains were all read from a single sample in a study of T cell responses to AZD1222 COVID-19 vaccine (dated by TCRdb to about 2021). Libraries were prepared through the immunoSEQ multiplex PCR assay. In its TCRdb copy, this immuneACCESS table keeps in-frame sequences only and misses some clones. Where compared with another copy, unresolved V genes explain less than half of these, and the others have no known cause. The sample contains roughly 97,000 clones, approximately 90% of them found a single time. 6.5% to 8% of the sample lies in the top ten. The intended sense of this specimen's time point label: baseline before first vaccination. Here the sequenced sample was peripheral blood, taken on day 0 of AZD1222 vaccination. These TCRs come from an adult in good health.

This chain connects TRBV12-3 or TRBV12-4 to TRBJ1-1; perhaps TRBD1 as D (5 bases). The CDR3 sequence is 13 residues long. The V and J ends lost 3 bases and 4 bases respectively, with 9 bases between them. In nucleotides, the CDR3 is TGTGCCAGCAGTTTCGGGGACGCCACTGAAGCTTTCTTT. Protein: CASSFGDATEAFF.

V usage is TRBV6-5 and J usage is TRBJ2-1, with D possibly TRBD1 on 6 matching bases. Germline loops: CDR1 MNHEY, CDR2 SVGAGI. This CDR3 contains 13 residues. Trimming shortened V by 4 bases and J by 5 bases, and 9 bases separated the two germline ends. Written as DNA, the CDR3 is TGTGCCAGCAGTTCGACAGGAGACAATGAGCAGTTCTTC. Translating it yields CASSSTGDNEQFF.

The chain carries TRBV13 and TRBJ2-7; D is ambiguous. Trimming removed 2 bases from V and 1 base from J, with 9 bases in between. The germline V gene encodes CDR1 PRHDT and CDR2 FYEKMQ (reference sequence). This CDR3 is 14 amino acids long. CDR3 DNA: TGTGCCAGCAGCTTATTGGCGGATTCCTACGAGCAGTACTTC. Its protein product is CASSLLADSYEQYF.

This clone counts as medium-sized. The rearrangement uses TRBV3-1 (or the pseudogene TRBV3-2) and TRBJ1-3; D is unclear. Germline loops: CDR1 LGHDT, CDR2 YNNKEL (reference sequence). With 1 base removed from V and 0 bases from J, the gap between germline ends came to 10 bases. This CDR3 contains 16 residues. The CDR3 spells CASSQAQRDSGNTIYF. In DNA form, the CDR3 reads TGTGCCAGCAGCCAAGCCCAACGGGACTCTGGAAACACCATATATTTT.

The chain joins TRBV28 to TRBJ1-2; possibly TRBD1 for D (6 bases). CDR3 length: 15 residues. Trimming removed 2 bases from V and 2 bases from J, with 12 bases in between. The germline V gene has CDR1 MDHEN and CDR2 SYDVKM. This CDR3 reads CASSLTSTGNYGYTF. The DNA of the CDR3 is TGTGCCAGCAGTTTAACCTCCACAGGGAACTATGGCTACACCTTC.

The rearrangement uses TRBV28 and TRBJ1-1; the D gene is possibly TRBD1 (6 bases). CDR1 is MDHEN, CDR2 SYDVKM, per germline. V lost 10 bases and J 0 bases, leaving 15 bases between the germline ends. The CDR3 loop spans 14 amino acids. The CDR3 DNA reads as TGTGCCACTTTACGAGGGGGGCTGAACACTGAAGCTTTCTTT. Translation: CATLRGGLNTEAFF. Full variable domain (remainder filled in from reference TRBV28 and TRBJ1-1): DVKVTQSSRYLVKRTGEKVFLECVQDMDHENMFWYRQDPGLGLRLIYFSYDVKMKEKGDIPEGYSVSREKKERFSLILESASTNQTSMYLCATLRGGLNTEAFFGQGTRLTVV.

V usage is TRBV18 and J usage is TRBJ1-4; D perhaps matches TRBD1 (5 bases). The CDR3 covers 16 residues. The ends were cut back, 3 bases at V and 3 bases at J, with 14 bases in the middle. From germline, CDR1 is KGHSH and CDR2 LQKENI. The CDR3 sequence: CASSPKQEWPNEKLFF. CDR3 bases: TGTGCCAGCTCACCTAAACAGGAGTGGCCTAATGAAAAACTGTTTTTT.

J is TRBJ2-3 and V is TRBV14, with D maybe TRBD1 (6 bases). Between the trimmed V and J ends, which lost 2 bases and 6 bases, there was a span of 12 bases. The germline V gene has CDR1 SGHDN and CDR2 FVKESK. The CDR3 sequence is 14 residues long. The DNA of the CDR3 is TGTGCCAGCAGCCAAACAGGGCTGTCCGATACGCAGTATTTT. It translates to CASSQTGLSDTQYF.

The chain recombines TRBV6-5 with TRBJ1-4, with 9 bases that match TRBD1. CDR1 is MNHEY and CDR2 is SVGAGI in the germline V gene. This CDR3 comprises 14 residues. Trimming removed 9 bases from V and 3 bases from J; junction bases left unmatched: 5. In DNA form, the CDR3 reads TGTGCCAGTCGACAGGGGGGGGCTAATGAAAAACTGTTTTTT. This sequence encodes CASRQGGANEKLFF.

This clone was counted only a few times. This chain connects TRBV5-1 to TRBJ2-1; the match to TRBD1 covers 7 bases. V dropped 4 bases and J dropped 7; count of bases not matched to a gene: 2. CDR1 is SGHRS and CDR2 is YFSETQ in the germline V gene. The length of the CDR3 is 12 residues. This CDR3 is CASSEQGNEQFF. CDR3 sequence (DNA): TGCGCCAGCAGCGAACAGGGGAATGAGCAGTTCTTC.

The chain links TRBV28 to TRBJ2-5, with 7 bases identical to TRBD1. Trimming removed 7 bases from V and 0 bases from J; junction bases left unmatched: 8. Per the germline V gene, CDR1 is MDHEN and CDR2 is SYDVKM. This CDR3 is 15 amino acids long. In nucleotides, the CDR3 is TGTGCCAGCACCTCGGGACAGACGTACCAAGAGACCCAGTACTTC. Its translation is CASTSGQTYQETQYF.